Reported below is one TCR beta chain. How the authors handled the data: Estimated nucleated cell counts came from reference gene primer amplification. The assay was immunoSEQ multiplex PCR, and TCRdb's table has in-frame clones only and misses some. V and J calls and clone size are as listed in that table; D and trimming were resolved from the DNA. The sample records over 50,000 clones, approximately 90% being singletons. The data were taken from a study of blood T cell repertoires in COVID-19. At the level of the study: Samples representing acute and convalescent COVID-19 were sourced from the United States, Italy and Spain. Sample material is recorded as cDNA or gDNA derived from T cells, B-cell-depleted T cells, or PBMCs.

Germline assignment: CDR1 MNHEY and CDR2 SVGEGT. The junction had 6 bases not matched to a gene; V was cut back by 2 bases and J by 2 bases. This CDR3 is built from 15 residues. The sequencing input was peripheral blood. This sequence originates from a woman aged 60-70 years with active or convalescent COVID-19. The chain joins TRBV6-2 or TRBV6-3 to TRBJ2-7; 7 nucleotides match TRBD1. The CDR3 DNA reads TGTGCCAGCAGTTACAGGGGGCCGCCCACCTACGAGCAGTACTTC. It translates to CASSYRGPPTYEQYF.